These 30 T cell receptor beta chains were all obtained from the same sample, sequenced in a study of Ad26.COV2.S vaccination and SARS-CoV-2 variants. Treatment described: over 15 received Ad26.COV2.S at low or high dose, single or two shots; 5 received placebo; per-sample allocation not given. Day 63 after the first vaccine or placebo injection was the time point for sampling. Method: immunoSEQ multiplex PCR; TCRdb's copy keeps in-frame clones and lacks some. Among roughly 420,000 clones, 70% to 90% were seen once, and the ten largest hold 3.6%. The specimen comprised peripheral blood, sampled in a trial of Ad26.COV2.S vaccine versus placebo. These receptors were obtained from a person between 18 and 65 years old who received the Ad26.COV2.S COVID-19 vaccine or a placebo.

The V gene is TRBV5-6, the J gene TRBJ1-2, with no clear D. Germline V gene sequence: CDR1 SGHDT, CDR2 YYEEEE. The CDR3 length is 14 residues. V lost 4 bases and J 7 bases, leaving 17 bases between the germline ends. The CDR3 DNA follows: TGTGCCAGCAGCCCCACCGAGGGTTTCGGTGGCTACACCTTC. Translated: CASSPTEGFGGYTF.

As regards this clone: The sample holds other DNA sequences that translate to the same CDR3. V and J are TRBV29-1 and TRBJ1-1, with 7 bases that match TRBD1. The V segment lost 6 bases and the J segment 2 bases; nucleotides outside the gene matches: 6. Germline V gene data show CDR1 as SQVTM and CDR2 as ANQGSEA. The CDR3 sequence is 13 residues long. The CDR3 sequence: CSVTGTVNTEAFF. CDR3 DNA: TGCAGCGTGACCGGGACAGTTAACACTGAAGCTTTCTTT.

The CDR3 DNA is TGTGCCAGCAGCTTACTGGGGGACACCACCACTGAAGCTTTCTTT. Translated, it gives CASSLLGDTTTEAFF. The chain joins TRBV7-2 to TRBJ1-1, with D possibly being TRBD1 (6 bases). Per the germline V gene, CDR1 is SGHTA and CDR2 is FQGNSA. This CDR3 region has 15 residues. V was clipped by 2 bases and J by 4 bases, with 14 bases between them.

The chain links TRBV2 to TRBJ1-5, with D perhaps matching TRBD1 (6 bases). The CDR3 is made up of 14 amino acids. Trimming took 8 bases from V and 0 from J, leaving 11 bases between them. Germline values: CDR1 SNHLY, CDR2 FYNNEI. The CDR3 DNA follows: TGTGCCAGCTCGGGGGCCTATAGCAATCAGCCCCAGCATTTT. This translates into CASSGAYSNQPQHF.

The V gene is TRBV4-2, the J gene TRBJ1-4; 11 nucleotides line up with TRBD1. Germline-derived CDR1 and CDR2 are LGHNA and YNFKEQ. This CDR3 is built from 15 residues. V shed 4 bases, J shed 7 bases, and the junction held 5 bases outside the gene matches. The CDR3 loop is CASSPRTGGGEKLFF. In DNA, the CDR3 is TGTGCCAGCAGCCCGAGGACAGGGGGCGGTGAAAAACTGTTTTTT.

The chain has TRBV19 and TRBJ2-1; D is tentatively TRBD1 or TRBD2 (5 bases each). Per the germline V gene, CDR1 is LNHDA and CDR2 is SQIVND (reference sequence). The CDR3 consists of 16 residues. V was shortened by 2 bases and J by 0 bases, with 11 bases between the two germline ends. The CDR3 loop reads CASSIYGGSSYNEQFF. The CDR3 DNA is TGTGCCAGTAGTATATATGGGGGTAGCTCCTACAATGAGCAGTTCTTC.

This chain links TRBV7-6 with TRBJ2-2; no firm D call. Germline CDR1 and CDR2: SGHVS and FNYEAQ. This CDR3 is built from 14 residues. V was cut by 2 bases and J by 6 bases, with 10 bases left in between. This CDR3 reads CASSLIGLPGELFF. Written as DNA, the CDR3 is TGTGCCAGCAGCTTAATAGGGTTGCCCGGGGAGCTGTTTTTT.

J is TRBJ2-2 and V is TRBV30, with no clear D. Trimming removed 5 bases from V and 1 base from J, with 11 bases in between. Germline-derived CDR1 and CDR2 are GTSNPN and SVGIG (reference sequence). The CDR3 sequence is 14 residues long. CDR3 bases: TGTGCCTGGTCCTCCGGGCTGAACACCGGGGAGCTGTTTTTT. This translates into CAWSSGLNTGELFF.

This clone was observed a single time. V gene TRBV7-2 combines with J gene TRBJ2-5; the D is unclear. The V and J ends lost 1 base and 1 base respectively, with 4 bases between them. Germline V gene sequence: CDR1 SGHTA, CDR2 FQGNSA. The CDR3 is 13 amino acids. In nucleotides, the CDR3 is TGTGCCAGCAGCTTAGGAACCCAAGAGACCCAGTACTTC. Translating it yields CASSLGTQETQYF.

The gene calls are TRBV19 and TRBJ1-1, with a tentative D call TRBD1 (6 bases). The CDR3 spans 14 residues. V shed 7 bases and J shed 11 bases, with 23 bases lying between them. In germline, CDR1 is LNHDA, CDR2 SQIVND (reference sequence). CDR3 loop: CASTYLSQGAVAFF. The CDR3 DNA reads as TGTGCCAGTACCTACCTATCACAGGGCGCAGTGGCTTTCTTT.

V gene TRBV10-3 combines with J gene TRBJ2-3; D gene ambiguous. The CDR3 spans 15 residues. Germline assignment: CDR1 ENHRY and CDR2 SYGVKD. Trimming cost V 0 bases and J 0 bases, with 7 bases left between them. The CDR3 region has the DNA TGTGCCATCAGTGAGTCGACGCGTAGCACAGATACGCAGTATTTT. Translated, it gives CAISESTRSTDTQYF.

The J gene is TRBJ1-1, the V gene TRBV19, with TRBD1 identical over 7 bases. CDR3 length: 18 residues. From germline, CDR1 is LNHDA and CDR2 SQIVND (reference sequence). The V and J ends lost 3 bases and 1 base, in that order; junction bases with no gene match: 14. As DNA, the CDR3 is TGTGCCAGTAGTATTGCCAGGGGGAATCAGGCCGCGAACACTGAAGCTTTCTTT. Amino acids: CASSIARGNQAANTEAFF.

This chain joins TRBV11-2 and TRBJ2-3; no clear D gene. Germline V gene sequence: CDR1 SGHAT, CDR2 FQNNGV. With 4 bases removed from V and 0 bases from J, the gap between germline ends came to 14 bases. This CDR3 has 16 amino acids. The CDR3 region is CASSYQPGLSTDTQYF. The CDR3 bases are TGTGCCAGCAGCTACCAGCCGGGTCTGAGCACAGATACGCAGTATTTT.

CDR3 in DNA: TGTGCCAGCAGCTTATTGCTCGGCGGCGATGGCTACACCTTC. This gives the protein CASSLLLGGDGYTF. The rearrangement uses TRBV11-2 and TRBJ1-2; D gene unclear. The CDR3 is 14 amino acids. CDR1 is SGHAT, CDR2 FQNNGV, per germline. V lost 2 bases, J lost 6 bases, and 13 bases lay in between.

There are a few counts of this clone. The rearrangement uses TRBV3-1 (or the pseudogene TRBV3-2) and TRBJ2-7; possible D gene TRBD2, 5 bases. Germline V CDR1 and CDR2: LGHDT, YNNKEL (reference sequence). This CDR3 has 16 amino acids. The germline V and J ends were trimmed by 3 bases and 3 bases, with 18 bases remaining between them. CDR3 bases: TGTGCCAGCAGCCAGGGAACCCCGGGATTTCGCTACGAGCAGTACTTC. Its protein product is CASSQGTPGFRYEQYF.

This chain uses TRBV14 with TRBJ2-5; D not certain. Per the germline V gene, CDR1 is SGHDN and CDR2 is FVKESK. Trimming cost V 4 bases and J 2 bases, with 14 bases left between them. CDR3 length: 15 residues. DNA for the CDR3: TGTGCCAGCAGCCCCTCCCTAGTGAATCAAGAGACCCAGTACTTC. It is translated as CASSPSLVNQETQYF. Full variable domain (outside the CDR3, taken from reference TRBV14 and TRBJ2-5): EAGVTQFPSHSVIEKGQTVTLRCDPISGHDNLYWYRRVMGKEIKFLLHFVKESKQDESGMPNNRFLAERTGGTYSTLKVQPAELEDSGVYFCASSPSLVNQETQYFGPGTRLLVL.

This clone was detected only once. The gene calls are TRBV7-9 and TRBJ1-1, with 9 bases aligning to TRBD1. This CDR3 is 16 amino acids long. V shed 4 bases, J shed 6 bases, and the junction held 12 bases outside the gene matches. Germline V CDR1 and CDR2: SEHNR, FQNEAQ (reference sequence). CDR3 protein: CASSSPTGGLTAEAFF. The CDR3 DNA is TGTGCCAGCAGCTCCCCGACAGGGGGGTTAACAGCTGAAGCTTTCTTT.

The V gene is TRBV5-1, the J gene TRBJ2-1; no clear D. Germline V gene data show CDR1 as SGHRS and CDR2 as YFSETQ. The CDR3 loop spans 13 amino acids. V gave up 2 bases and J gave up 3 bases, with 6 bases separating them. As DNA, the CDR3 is TGCGCCAGCAGCTTTGTGAGCTACAATGAGCAGTTCTTC. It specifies CASSFVSYNEQFF.

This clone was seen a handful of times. The CDR3 sequence: CATSKPTGTDTQYF. In DNA form, the CDR3 reads TGTGCCACCAGCAAGCCAACAGGGACAGATACGCAGTATTTT. V gene TRBV15 combines with J gene TRBJ2-3; a possible D gene is TRBD1 (6 bases). Germline V lookup: CDR1 LNHNV, CDR2 YYDKDF (reference sequence). CDR3 length: 14 residues. V was cut by 4 bases and J by 3 bases, with 11 bases left in between.

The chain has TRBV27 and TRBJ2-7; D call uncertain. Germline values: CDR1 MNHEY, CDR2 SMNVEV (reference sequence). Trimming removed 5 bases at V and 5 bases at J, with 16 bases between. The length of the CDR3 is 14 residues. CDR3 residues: CASSQIVGVDEQYF. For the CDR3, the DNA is TGTGCCAGCAGTCAAATCGTCGGTGTAGACGAGCAGTACTTC.

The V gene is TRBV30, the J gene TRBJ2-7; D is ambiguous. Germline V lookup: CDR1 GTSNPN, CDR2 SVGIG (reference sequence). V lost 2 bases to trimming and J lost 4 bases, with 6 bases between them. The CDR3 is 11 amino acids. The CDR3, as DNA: TGTGCCTGGAGTCTTAGGTACGAGCAGTACTTC. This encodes CAWSLRYEQYF.

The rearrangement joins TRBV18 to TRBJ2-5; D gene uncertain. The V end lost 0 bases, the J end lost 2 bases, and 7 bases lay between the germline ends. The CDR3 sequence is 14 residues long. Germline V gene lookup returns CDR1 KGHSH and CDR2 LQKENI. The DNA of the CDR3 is TGTGCCAGCTCACCACCCCTACTGCAAGAGACCCAGTACTTC. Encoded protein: CASSPPLLQETQYF.

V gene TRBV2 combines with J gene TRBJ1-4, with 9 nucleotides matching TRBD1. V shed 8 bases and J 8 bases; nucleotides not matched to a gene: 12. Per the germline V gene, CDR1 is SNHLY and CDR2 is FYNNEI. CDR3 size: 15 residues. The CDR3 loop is CASQRGTGRREKLFF. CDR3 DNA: TGTGCCAGCCAGAGGGGGACAGGGAGACGAGAAAAACTGTTTTTT.

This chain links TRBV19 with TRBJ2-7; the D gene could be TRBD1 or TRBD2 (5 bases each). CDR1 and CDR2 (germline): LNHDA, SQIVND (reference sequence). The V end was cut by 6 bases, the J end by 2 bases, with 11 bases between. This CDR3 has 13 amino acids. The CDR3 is CASSNPGPYEQYF. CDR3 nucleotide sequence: TGTGCCAGTAGCAACCCGGGACCCTACGAGCAGTACTTC.

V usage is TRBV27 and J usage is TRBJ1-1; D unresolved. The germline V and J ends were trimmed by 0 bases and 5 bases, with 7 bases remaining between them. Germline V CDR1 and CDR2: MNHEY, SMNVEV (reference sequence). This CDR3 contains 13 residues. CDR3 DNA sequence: TGTGCCAGCAGTTTATCGTTACAGACTGAAGCTTTCTTT. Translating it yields CASSLSLQTEAFF.

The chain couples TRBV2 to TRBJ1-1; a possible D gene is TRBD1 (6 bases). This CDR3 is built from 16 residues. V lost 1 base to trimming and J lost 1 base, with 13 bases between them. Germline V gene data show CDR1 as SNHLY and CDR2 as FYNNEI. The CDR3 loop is CASSEGWGLSNTEAFF. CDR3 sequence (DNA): TGTGCCAGCAGTGAAGGCTGGGGGCTGTCGAACACTGAAGCTTTCTTT.

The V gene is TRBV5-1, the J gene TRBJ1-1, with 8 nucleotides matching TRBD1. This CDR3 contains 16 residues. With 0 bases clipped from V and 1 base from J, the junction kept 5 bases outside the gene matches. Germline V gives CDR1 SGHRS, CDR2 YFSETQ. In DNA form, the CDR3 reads TGCGCCAGCAGCTTGGCCGGACAGGGAGCGAACACTGAAGCTTTCTTT. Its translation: CASSLAGQGANTEAFF. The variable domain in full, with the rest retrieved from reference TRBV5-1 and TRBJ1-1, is KAGVTQTPRYLIKTRGQQVTLSCSPISGHRSVSWYQQTPGQGLQFLFEYFSETQRNKGNFPGRFSGRQFSNSRSEMNVSTLELGDSALYLCASSLAGQGANTEAFFGQGTRLTVV.

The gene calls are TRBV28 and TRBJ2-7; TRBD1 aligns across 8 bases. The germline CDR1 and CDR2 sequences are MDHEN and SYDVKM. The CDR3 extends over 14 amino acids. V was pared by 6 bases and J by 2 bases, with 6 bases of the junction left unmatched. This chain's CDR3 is CASRSRDRTYEQYF. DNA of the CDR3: TGTGCCAGCAGATCACGGGACAGGACCTACGAGCAGTACTTC.

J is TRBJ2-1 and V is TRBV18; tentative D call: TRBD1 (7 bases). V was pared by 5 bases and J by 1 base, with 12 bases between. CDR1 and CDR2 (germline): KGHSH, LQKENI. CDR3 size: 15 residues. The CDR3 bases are TGTGCCAGCTCAGTTTCAGGGGGGTCCTACAATGAGCAGTTCTTC. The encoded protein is CASSVSGGSYNEQFF.

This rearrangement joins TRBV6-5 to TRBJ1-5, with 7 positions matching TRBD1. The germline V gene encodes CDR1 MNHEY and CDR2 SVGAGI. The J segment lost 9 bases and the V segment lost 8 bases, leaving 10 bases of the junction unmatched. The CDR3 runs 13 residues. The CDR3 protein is CASGFDRDRPQHF. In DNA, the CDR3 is TGTGCCAGCGGCTTCGACCGGGACAGGCCCCAGCATTTT.